A single sample gave rise to the 21 T cell receptor beta chains below, sequenced in a study of blood T cell repertoires in COVID-19. Measured with immunoSEQ multiplex PCR; TCRdb has only the in-frame clones, and not every one. The sample records roughly 380,000 clones, around 87% being singletons. What was sequenced was PBMCs or T cells enriched from blood (not recorded which). The receptors stem from a man aged 30-40 years who had recovered from COVID-19.

This chain links TRBV15 with TRBJ2-3, with TRBD1 identical over 10 bases. The ends lost 5 bases at V and 3 bases at J; junction bases unmatched: 8. Germline CDR1 is LNHNV and CDR2 is YYDKDF (reference sequence). The CDR3 sequence is 16 residues long. This CDR3 is CATSPLPGQGTDTQYF. The CDR3 DNA reads as TGTGCCACCAGCCCGTTACCGGGACAGGGGACAGATACGCAGTATTTT.

Points on this clone: An end of the junction does not agree with germline; a read error may underlie this. The rearrangement uses TRBV9 and TRBJ2-7, with TRBD2 identical over 12 bases. The CDR3 sequence is 16 residues long. From germline, CDR1 is SGDLS and CDR2 YYNGEE. The DNA of the CDR3 is TGTGCCAGCAGCGCAGGCGGACTAGCGGGGTCCTCCGAGCAGTACTTC. It is translated as CASSAGGLAGSSEQYF. The full variable domain, its missing parts supplied by reference TRBV9 and TRBJ2-7, is DSGVTQTPKHLITATGQRVTLRCSPRSGDLSVYWYQQSLDQGLQFLIQYYNGEERAKGNILERFSAQQFPDLHSELNLSSLELGDSALYFCASSAGGLAGSSEQYFGPGTRLTVT.

The V call is TRBV7-2, the J call TRBJ2-7, with D perhaps matching TRBD1 (5 bases). Germline V gives CDR1 SGHTA, CDR2 FQGNSA. The V and J ends lost 5 bases and 6 bases respectively, with 14 bases between them. This CDR3 spans 13 amino acids. DNA for the CDR3: TGTGCCAGCAGCCCCCAGCTTCAGGGCGAGCAGTACTTC. It encodes CASSPQLQGEQYF.

The chain recombines TRBV3-1 (or the pseudogene TRBV3-2) with TRBJ1-3, with no clear D. The CDR3 contains 14 residues. Germline values: CDR1 LGHDT, CDR2 YNNKEL (reference sequence). V lost 3 bases and J lost 0, with 6 bases in between. CDR3 region: CASSHTDSGNTIYF. CDR3 in DNA: TGTGCCAGCAGCCACACAGACTCTGGAAACACCATATATTTT.

The V and J genes are TRBV5-1 and TRBJ1-4; TRBD1 might be the D (5 bases). V was clipped by 1 base and J by 7 bases, with 11 bases between them. The CDR3 consists of 14 residues. Germline V CDR1 and CDR2: SGHRS, YFSETQ. The chain's CDR3 is CASSLLQGGEKLFF. The CDR3 DNA is TGCGCCAGCAGCTTGCTCCAGGGCGGTGAAAAACTGTTTTTT.

The rearrangement links TRBV6-2 or TRBV6-3 to TRBJ2-7; 8 nucleotides align to TRBD2. V gave up 7 bases and J gave up 4 bases; unmatched junction bases: 15. CDR3 length equals 16 residues. Germline V gene data show CDR1 as MNHEY and CDR2 as SVGEGT. CDR3 amino acids: CASTPTGVAGRYEQYF. The DNA of the CDR3 is TGTGCCAGCACCCCAACCGGCGTAGCGGGGCGGTACGAGCAGTACTTC.

J is TRBJ1-5 and V is TRBV19, with 7 bases matching TRBD1. Germline CDR1 reads LNHDA; CDR2 reads SQIVND (reference sequence). V was pared by 7 bases and J by 8 bases, with 5 bases of the junction left unmatched. This CDR3 has 12 amino acids. The CDR3 DNA is TGTGCCAGTAAGCAGGGGGGAAAGCCCCAGCATTTT. This translates into CASKQGGKPQHF.

V and J are TRBV11-2 and TRBJ2-3; the match to TRBD1 covers 7 bases. The V segment lost 4 bases and the J segment 0 bases; nucleotides outside the gene matches: 7. The CDR3 has 16 residues. The germline gives CDR1 SGHAT, CDR2 FQNNGV. This CDR3 is CASSYRLDRSTDTQYF. As DNA, the CDR3 is TGTGCCAGCAGCTACCGGTTGGACAGGAGCACAGATACGCAGTATTTT. Full variable domain (outside the CDR3, taken from reference TRBV11-2 and TRBJ2-3): EAGVAQSPRYKIIEKRQSVAFWCNPISGHATLYWYQQILGQGPKLLIQFQNNGVVDDSQLPKDRFSAERLKGVDSTLKIQPAKLEDSAVYLCASSYRLDRSTDTQYFGPGTRLTVL.

The genes are TRBV7-6 and TRBJ1-3, with D perhaps TRBD1 (5 bases). The CDR3 runs 17 residues. Trimming stripped 1 base from V and 4 bases from J, with 17 bases between. The germline V gene has CDR1 SGHVS and CDR2 FNYEAQ. The CDR3 DNA follows: TGTGCCAGCAGCTTAGAAGGGGATAGGACAAGCGGAAACACCATATATTTT. Its translation is CASSLEGDRTSGNTIYF. Full variable domain (rest looked up from reference TRBV7-6 and TRBJ1-3): GAGVSQSPRYKVTKRGQDVALRCDPISGHVSLYWYRQALGQGPEFLTYFNYEAQQDKSGLPNDRFSAERPEGSISTLTIQRTEQRDSAMYRCASSLEGDRTSGNTIYFGEGSWLTVV.

This chain connects TRBV19 to TRBJ2-7; possibly TRBD2 for D (5 bases). Germline assignment: CDR1 LNHDA and CDR2 SQIVND (reference sequence). The CDR3 has 17 amino acids. Trimming left V 10 bases short and J 2 bases short, with 27 bases between. CDR3 nucleotides: TGTGCCACCACGACGAGGGCAAGACTAACTGGGCCCTACGAGCAGTACTTC. Translation: CATTTRARLTGPYEQYF.

The chain has TRBV7-6 and TRBJ2-2; D might be TRBD1 (6 bases). This CDR3 is 18 amino acids long. Trimming left V 1 base short and J 0 bases short, with 15 bases between. Germline lookup yields CDR1 SGHVS and CDR2 FNYEAQ. The CDR3 here is CASSLVGAGQSNTGELFF. The CDR3 bases are TGTGCCAGCAGCTTAGTAGGGGCTGGACAGTCGAACACCGGGGAGCTGTTTTTT.

A few counts support this clone. The chain joins TRBV30 to TRBJ2-3; 10 positions agree with TRBD1. CDR1 and CDR2 (germline): GTSNPN, SVGIG (reference sequence). J gave up 10 bases and V 1 base, and 14 bases lay outside the gene matches. The CDR3 consists of 16 residues. The CDR3 loop reads CAWSGTGSGQGTAQYF. Written as DNA, the CDR3 is TGTGCCTGGAGTGGTACGGGATCGGGACAGGGGACGGCGCAGTATTTT.

V gene TRBV5-6 combines with J gene TRBJ2-7, with D possibly TRBD2 on 5 matching bases. The CDR3 runs 15 residues. The V gene lost 0 bases and the J gene lost 3 bases, with 13 bases spanning the gap. CDR1 SGHDT and CDR2 YYEEEE come from the germline V gene. In DNA form, the CDR3 reads TGTGCCAGCAGCTTGGTTTCGGGGAATATCTACGAGCAGTACTTC. This gives the protein CASSLVSGNIYEQYF. Full variable domain (outside the CDR3, taken from reference TRBV5-6 and TRBJ2-7): DAGVTQSPTHLIKTRGQQVTLRCSPKSGHDTVSWYQQALGQGPQFIFQYYEEEERQRGNFPDRFSGHQFPNYSSELNVNALLLGDSALYLCASSLVSGNIYEQYFGPGTRLTVT.

CDR3 amino acids: CASSPGASGNGYTF. DNA for the CDR3: TGTGCCAGCTCACCAGGGGCATCCGGCAACGGCTACACCTTC. This chain connects TRBV18 to TRBJ1-2; TRBD1 might be the D (5 bases). V was pared by 2 bases and J by 8 bases, with 15 bases between. The CDR3 consists of 14 residues. CDR1 is KGHSH, CDR2 LQKENI, per germline.

The V gene is TRBV27, the J gene TRBJ2-3; 7 bases are shared with TRBD2. The V segment lost 6 bases and the J segment 1 base; nucleotides outside the gene matches: 7. The CDR3 consists of 15 residues. The germline V gene has CDR1 MNHEY and CDR2 SMNVEV (reference sequence). Written as DNA, the CDR3 is TGTGCCAGCAGCCCTGGACTAGTGGGCACAGATACGCAGTATTTT. Translation: CASSPGLVGTDTQYF.

The chain joins TRBV7-9 to TRBJ1-1, with D unclear. This CDR3 spans 13 amino acids. Per the germline V gene, CDR1 is SEHNR and CDR2 is FQNEAQ (reference sequence). V was pared by 5 bases and J by 3 bases, with 10 bases between. This chain's CDR3 is CASSTNRDTEAFF. The DNA of the CDR3 is TGTGCCAGCAGCACAAATCGGGACACTGAAGCTTTCTTT.

The chain recombines TRBV5-1 with TRBJ1-2; D gene unclear. Germline-derived CDR1 and CDR2 are SGHRS and YFSETQ. The CDR3 covers 14 residues. Trimming took off 1 base at V and 5 bases at J, with 12 bases between the two ends. The CDR3 DNA is TGCGCCAGCAGCTTGTCGGCGGGCCCATATGGCTACACCTTC. Translating it yields CASSLSAGPYGYTF.

As for this clone: The identical CDR3 is also encoded by other nucleotide sequences in the sample. This chain connects TRBV12-3 or TRBV12-4 to TRBJ1-2, with D tentatively TRBD1 (5 bases). V lost 6 bases to trimming and J lost 1 base, with 9 bases between them. This CDR3 spans 13 amino acids. The CDR3, as DNA: TGTGCCAGCAGCACCGGGGGTAACTATGGCTACACCTTC. The encoded protein is CASSTGGNYGYTF.

This chain uses TRBV6-5 with TRBJ1-5, with 7 bases that match TRBD1. CDR3 length: 15 amino acids. Trimming took 6 bases from V and 2 from J; bases not matched to a gene: 7. Germline assignment: CDR1 MNHEY and CDR2 SVGAGI. The CDR3 DNA sequence: TGTGCCAGCAGATCATCGACAGGGCGCAATCAGCCCCAGCATTTT. This gives the protein CASRSSTGRNQPQHF.

The gene calls are TRBV9 and TRBJ1-3, with D possibly being TRBD1 (5 bases). The V and J ends lost 3 bases and 0 bases respectively, with 16 bases between them. The CDR3 is made up of 17 amino acids. Germline CDR1 and CDR2: SGDLS and YYNGEE. CDR3 residues: CASSAFRVEISGNTIYF. The CDR3 bases are TGTGCCAGCAGCGCGTTCAGGGTCGAAATCTCTGGAAACACCATATATTTT.

This chain uses TRBV29-1 with TRBJ2-5, with 8 bases fitting TRBD1. Per the germline V gene, CDR1 is SQVTM and CDR2 is ANQGSEA. The J segment lost 6 bases and the V segment lost 4 bases, leaving 1 base of the junction unmatched. The CDR3 is 11 amino acids. CDR3 loop: CSVGQGQTQYF. CDR3 bases: TGCAGCGTTGGACAGGGGCAGACCCAGTACTTC.